This T cell receptor (beta chain) was captured by sequencing in a study of lymphopenia after photon versus proton radiotherapy. Germline lookup yields CDR1 SGHTA and CDR2 FQGTGA. Trimming removed 5 bases from V and 4 bases from J, with 11 bases in between. There are 13 residues in the CDR3. Whole-study results and caveats: Survival link was tested only in deceased patients; proton benefit remains a possibility. After the lymphocyte nadir, photon-treated repertoires showed oligoclonal expansion, especially of CD8+ Temra cells.

Some clones are missing from TCRdb's copy, which holds only in-frame ones; the method was immunoSEQ multiplex PCR. The profile shows 52,000 or so clones, roughly nine tenths of them singletons. In the case of this clone: Its cognate antigen is unknown.

J is TRBJ2-5 and V is TRBV7-3; D unresolved. The source of this sequence is a woman aged 40 to 50 with cholangiocarcinoma. The sequenced sample was peripheral blood, obtained from a patient treated with photon-based radiotherapy. The CDR3 DNA reads TGTGCCAGCAGCCCCGGCCTCGGAGAGACCCAGTACTTC. It yields the protein CASSPGLGETQYF.